These 8 T cell receptor beta chains originate from one sample sequenced in a study of Tregs in tolerant kidney transplant recipients. Only in-frame clones appear in the TCRdb table, and some are missing; sequencing was by immunoSEQ multiplex PCR. This table has 240,000 or so clones, about 80% appearing once. Sequenced input: CD4+ T cells from blood. The origin of the receptors is a human donor in good health.

This clone was observed a handful of times. V is TRBV5-4 and J is TRBJ2-2, with 7 nucleotides matching TRBD2. Germline V gene data show CDR1 as SGHNT and CDR2 as YYREEE (reference sequence). The CDR3 length is 15 residues. V was pared by 3 bases and J by 1 base, with 3 bases of the junction left unmatched. This CDR3 is CASSSSGVNTGELFF. Here the CDR3 DNA reads TGTGCCAGCAGCTCTAGCGGAGTGAACACCGGGGAGCTGTTTTTT.

The chain joins TRBV6-5 to TRBJ2-2; 8 bases fit TRBD2. Unmatched junction bases numbered 4, after V lost 7 bases and J lost 6 bases. CDR1 is MNHEY, CDR2 SVGAGI, per germline. The CDR3 spans 13 residues. CDR3 in DNA: TGTGCCAGCACTCGGGGGGGGCCCGGGGAGCTGTTTTTT. Residues: CASTRGGPGELFF.

This chain uses TRBV5-1 with TRBJ2-5; D might be TRBD1 or TRBD2, each matching 6 bases. Germline V gives CDR1 SGHRS, CDR2 YFSETQ. The CDR3 runs 14 residues. The V and J ends lost 5 bases and 2 bases respectively, with 13 bases between them. The CDR3 sequence: CASRGPGAQETQYF. CDR3 DNA: TGCGCCAGCAGGGGCCCGGGGGCACAAGAGACCCAGTACTTC.

The rearrangement links TRBV7-6 to TRBJ2-2, with unresolved D. Germline assignment: CDR1 SGHVS and CDR2 FNYEAQ. V lost 5 bases and J 2 bases, leaving 9 bases between the germline ends. The CDR3 contains 14 residues. Here the CDR3 reads CASSPTVNTGELFF. CDR3 bases: TGTGCCAGCAGCCCGACGGTTAACACCGGGGAGCTGTTTTTT.

The chain has TRBV4-1 and TRBJ2-7; possibly TRBD1 for D (6 bases). Looked up from germline, CDR1 is MGHRA and CDR2 is YSYEKL. This CDR3 is built from 15 residues. Between the trimmed V and J ends, which lost 4 bases and 2 bases, there was a span of 15 bases. CDR3 residues: CASSRSSTGPYEQYF. CDR3 DNA: TGCGCCAGCAGCCGAAGCTCGACAGGCCCCTACGAGCAGTACTTC.

The chain carries TRBV4-1 and TRBJ2-2; TRBD2 matches at 13 bases. V shed 6 bases and J 3 bases; nucleotides not matched to a gene: 4. Germline lookup yields CDR1 MGHRA and CDR2 YSYEKL. The length of the CDR3 is 16 residues. The CDR3: CASSLGLAGYTGELFF. DNA for the CDR3: TGCGCCAGCAGTCTGGGACTAGCGGGGTACACCGGGGAGCTGTTTTTT.

This chain connects TRBV30 to TRBJ1-5; 9 nucleotides align to TRBD1. V dropped 2 bases and J dropped 5; count of bases not matched to a gene: 7. Germline-derived CDR1 and CDR2 are GTSNPN and SVGIG (reference sequence). This CDR3 contains 15 residues. The CDR3 reads CAWSFWDRADQPQHF. CDR3 nucleotides: TGTGCCTGGAGTTTTTGGGACAGGGCGGATCAGCCCCAGCATTTT.

This clone was found once. J is TRBJ2-3 and V is TRBV19; no firm D call. V was trimmed by 1 base and J by 6 bases, leaving 11 bases between them. This CDR3 has 14 amino acids. Germline CDR1 is LNHDA and CDR2 is SQIVND (reference sequence). In nucleotides, the CDR3 is TGTGCCAGTAGTATAGGGGCCGGTCCTGATACGCAGTATTTT. This gives the protein CASSIGAGPDTQYF.